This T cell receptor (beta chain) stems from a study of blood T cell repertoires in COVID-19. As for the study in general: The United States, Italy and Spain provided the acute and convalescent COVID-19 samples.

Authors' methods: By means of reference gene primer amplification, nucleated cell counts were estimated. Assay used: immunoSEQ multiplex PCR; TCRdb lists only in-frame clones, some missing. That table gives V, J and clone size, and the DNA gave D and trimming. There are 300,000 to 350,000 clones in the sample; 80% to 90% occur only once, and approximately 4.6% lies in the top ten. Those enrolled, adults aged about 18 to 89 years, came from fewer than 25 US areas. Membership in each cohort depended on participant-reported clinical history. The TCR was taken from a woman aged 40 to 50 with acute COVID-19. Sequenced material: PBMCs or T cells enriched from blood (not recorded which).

The CDR3 region has the DNA TGTGCCAGCAGCCAACTGAAGCCGGGACAGGGGCGAACCTATGGCTACACCTTC. It specifies CASSQLKPGQGRTYGYTF. The chain carries TRBV4-2 and TRBJ1-2; 10 bases line up with TRBD1. The V gene's germline CDR1 is LGHNA and CDR2 YNFKEQ. The CDR3 has 18 amino acids. Germline trimming cut 2 bases from V and 4 bases from J; bases unmatched to any gene: 13.